This T cell receptor (beta chain) originates from a study of beta chain features in type 1 diabetes (dated by TCRdb to 2016 to 2019). About the investigation overall: Mean age, gender distribution, total cell number and subset yield did not differ between patients and healthy donors. Regulatory and stem cell-like memory subsets were isolated from only 8 patients and roughly eight healthy donors, whereas naive and central memory subsets came from all 30 or so donors. A total of about 100,000,000 sorted cells were examined across all samples, and RNA yield correlated strongly with the number of cells per subset. The study compared the TCRB repertoires of sorted circulating CD4+ T cell subsets in recently diagnosed type 1 diabetes patients with those in matched healthy donors. General findings and caveats noted by the study authors: Because cDNA was sequenced instead of genomic DNA, activated cells with high expression could be over-represented, although the groups did not differ in activation or CD3 levels. PCR may preferentially amplify shorter templates, but because patient and control samples were amplified and corrected together, any resulting skew would affect both groups equally. A moderate but significant shortening of TCRB CDR3 length was observed in type 1 diabetes patients in all four CD4+ subsets. At VDJ recombination sites, type 1 diabetes patients had fewer insertions and more deleted nucleotides, which implies abnormalities in thymic rearrangement. Naive, central memory and regulatory TCRB repertoires appeared to be more similar among patients than among healthy donors. Because small numbers of individuals were included in the HLA sub-analyses, any influence of HLA type on TCRB rearrangement was left unresolved.

The V and J ends are trimmed by 4 bases and 3 bases, leaving 10 bases between them. The cysteine opens and the phenylalanine closes a CDR3 of 13 amino acids. Only the CDR3 part of the read is kept: 39 bases, read in frame from the first base. From a lookup of the germline V gene, CDR1 and CDR2 are SGHDT and YYEEEE. The entire amount of isolated RNA was reverse transcribed using the High Capacity cDNA Reverse Transcription Kit, so the sequenced TCRB transcripts were expressed ones. Deep immunoSEQ sequencing was performed on naive, central memory and regulatory T cell samples, with an average of roughly 3.6 million total reads per sample. After sorted cells were lysed in RLT buffer, RNA was extracted with DNase-treated RNeasy Micro or Mini kits, with the choice depending on cell number. Each cell subset was processed separately to prevent cross-contamination, with patient and healthy donor samples processed together. The immunoSEQ multiplex PCR was used to amplify TCRB sequences from cDNA, generating 87-bp fragments that spanned the CDR3 region. The amplicons were sequenced using the Illumina HiSeq platform. The published analysis was carried out like this. PCR bias was computationally corrected using synthetic template baselines, reads within Hamming distance 2 were collapsed, and singletons that could not be merged were discarded. By aligning reads against IMGT, V, D and J genes, CDR3 length, and insertions or deletions at six rearrangement sites were assigned. Within each subset, clonotype counts were normalized to sorted cell number, after which true diversity and Gini coefficients were computed with the tcR R package. Repertoire sharing was quantified using the overlap coefficient calculated on TCRB nucleotide sequences. Out-of-frame TCRB sequences from naive cells were analyzed to stand in for the pre-selection repertoire. TCRdb took over this immuneACCESS table, retaining in-frame rearrangements with V and J assigned. Such tables are incomplete; in checked studies, under half of the missing clones stem from an unresolved V gene, and the remainder is unexplained. V and J calls and clone size come straight from that table; D and trimming were deduced from the DNA. The sample table shows 500,000 to 650,000 clones, and 12% are seen once. The ten largest make up 0.09% to 0.15% of the sample.

There are a few counts of this clone. Its binding antigen is unknown. Base quality data are lacking; no much larger clone is found one base away. From each donor, a single peripheral blood sample of 95 to 150 mL on average was drawn into heparinised tubes. Naive, central memory, regulatory and stem cell-like memory CD4+ T cells were sorted on a BD FACSAria II using a panel including CD45RO, CCR7, CD25, CD127, CD95 and CD27. A purity above 95% was achieved for all sorted populations. Right away, PBMCs were isolated by Lymphoprep density gradient centrifugation and were stained directly, with no culture step. So that batch effects would be minimized, each experiment stained and sorted samples in pairs, pairing one healthy donor with one patient.

The rearrangement joined TRBV5-6 to TRBJ2-5; matching of 6 bases hints at TRBD1 as the D gene. The receptor comes from a man aged 30-40 years with type 1 diabetes. Material: naive CD4+ T cells from blood. In light of the paper, this sample's cell subset or site label describes: true naive CD4+ T cells. The nucleotides read TGTGCCAGCAGCGAGGGACATAAAGAGACCCAGTACTTC. Its coded protein is CASSEGHKETQYF.